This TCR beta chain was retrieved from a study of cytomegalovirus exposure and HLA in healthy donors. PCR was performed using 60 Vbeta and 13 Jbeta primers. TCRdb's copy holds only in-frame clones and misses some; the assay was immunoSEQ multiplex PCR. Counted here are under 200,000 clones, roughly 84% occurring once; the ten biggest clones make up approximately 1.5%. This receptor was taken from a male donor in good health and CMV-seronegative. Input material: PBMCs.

CDR3 sequence: CASSYSRQRADTQYF. Here the CDR3 DNA reads TGTGCCAGCAGTTACTCGCGACAGAGAGCAGATACGCAGTATTTT. This chain connects TRBV6-5 to TRBJ2-3; a possible D gene is TRBD1 (5 bases). This CDR3 spans 15 amino acids. Germline V lookup: CDR1 MNHEY, CDR2 SVGAGI. Deletions cut 0 bases from V and 4 bases from J, with 11 bases between.